This is a list of T cell receptor beta chains from one sample in a study of CD8 T cells in ankylosing spondylitis. TCRdb redid the calling of the 5' RACE reads with MiXCR, one entry per CDR3 protein. In the table there are 30,000 to 45,000 distinct CDR3 sequences, under 15% of which are singletons. Material for sequencing was synovial fluid, either unsorted or a sorted T cell fraction (not recorded which). The receptors originated from a male donor with ankylosing spondylitis. The conserved cysteine and the conserved F or W are not part of the CDR3 here.

CDR3aa: ASSVGMGDSYEQY; j_gene: TRBJ2-7; v_gene: TRBV9
CDR3aa: AISESGTGATYEQY; j_gene: TRBJ2-7; v_gene: TRBV10-3
CDR3aa: TSRQDSGPQGHLF; j_gene: TRBJ1-4; v_gene: TRBV1
CDR3aa: ASSPRTSALGPDTQY; j_gene: TRBJ2-3; v_gene: TRBV11-2
CDR3aa: ASSWAGEQY; j_gene: TRBJ2-7; v_gene: TRBV28
CDR3aa: ASSQEQVWGQINQPQH; j_gene: TRBJ1-5; v_gene: TRBV4-3
CDR3aa: ASSPPRSGNTIY; j_gene: TRBJ1-3; v_gene: TRBV18
CDR3aa: ASKSPEASGANVLT; j_gene: TRBJ2-6; v_gene: TRBV6-2/TRBV6-3
CDR3aa: ASSEDRAYEQY; j_gene: TRBJ2-7; v_gene: TRBV2
CDR3aa: AISETGQGGQPQH; j_gene: TRBJ1-5; v_gene: TRBV10-3
CDR3aa: ASTVSGIATDTQY; j_gene: TRBJ2-3; v_gene: TRBV4-1
CDR3aa: SANVGAVEAF; j_gene: TRBJ1-1; v_gene: TRBV20-1
CDR3aa: ASSFQLRTGKEDTQY; j_gene: TRBJ2-3; v_gene: TRBV28
CDR3aa: ASSLDHYLNEQF; j_gene: TRBJ2-1; v_gene: TRBV11-3
CDR3aa: ASSGQANYGYT; j_gene: TRBJ1-2; v_gene: TRBV7-2
CDR3aa: ASSLSGSGYT; j_gene: TRBJ1-2; v_gene: TRBV7-9
CDR3aa: SARLAGGRETQY; j_gene: TRBJ2-5; v_gene: TRBV20-1
CDR3aa: ASSQGFGGVNEQF; j_gene: TRBJ2-1; v_gene: TRBV4-3
CDR3aa: SARDRETFWADTQY; j_gene: TRBJ2-3; v_gene: TRBV20-1
CDR3aa: ASSVVGNAGELF; j_gene: TRBJ2-2; v_gene: TRBV9
CDR3aa: ASSVALGSGEQY; j_gene: TRBJ2-7; v_gene: TRBV9
CDR3aa: SVDRVIYDQPQH; j_gene: TRBJ1-5; v_gene: TRBV20-1
CDR3aa: AISTDRGIQY; j_gene: TRBJ2-4; v_gene: TRBV10-3
CDR3aa: ASSRWEAKNIQY; j_gene: TRBJ2-4; v_gene: TRBV5-1
CDR3aa: ASSFTSGPYEQY; j_gene: TRBJ2-7; v_gene: TRBV6-2/TRBV6-3
CDR3aa: ASSLVGARNNEQF; j_gene: TRBJ2-1; v_gene: TRBV7-2
CDR3aa: ASSYGSDRVGEQF; j_gene: TRBJ2-1; v_gene: TRBV6-6
CDR3aa: ASSRTVIYEQY; j_gene: TRBJ2-7; v_gene: TRBV28
CDR3aa: ASPQGWRSSGQDSHNEQF; j_gene: TRBJ2-1; v_gene: TRBV11-1
CDR3aa: SVIQGGTEAF; j_gene: TRBJ1-1; v_gene: TRBV29-1
CDR3aa: ASRGNEQF; j_gene: TRBJ2-1; v_gene: TRBV7-9
CDR3aa: ASSSRDMAVAGSNQPQH; j_gene: TRBJ1-5; v_gene: TRBV27